This is a list of T cell receptor beta chains from one sample in a study of shared clonotypes between healthy human individuals. The assay was immunoSEQ multiplex PCR, and TCRdb's table has in-frame clones only and misses some. The sample shows around 1.9 million clones, about 93% of them seen only once. Sequenced: naive CD8+ T cells from PBMCs. Receptors originate from a man aged 18 to 30 in good health. Some clones in this sample may be carry-over from other donors' samples. Both conserved end residues are part of each CDR3. The D gene is left open where the match is weak. Clone size is not always given. Where it is, it says once, few, many or a class for expanded clones.

d_call	clone_size	v_call	j_call	cdr3_aa	cdr3_nt
NA	NA	TRBV18	TRBJ2-1	CASSPARPKGVYNEQFF	TGTGCCAGCTCACCCGCTAGGCCCAAAGGGGTCTACAATGAGCAGTTCTTC
NA	NA	TRBV7-9	TRBJ2-1	CASSLAPGGYNEQFF	TGTGCCAGCAGCTTAGCCCCAGGGGGGTACAATGAGCAGTTCTTC
NA	few	TRBV28	TRBJ1-1	CASSRNTEAFF	TGTGCCAGCAGCAGAAACACTGAAGCTTTCTTT
TRBD2	NA	TRBV4-1	TRBJ2-7	CASSQDLTSGYEQYF	TGCGCCAGCAGCCAAGATTTGACTAGCGGCTACGAGCAGTACTTC
NA	NA	TRBV29-1	TRBJ2-7	CSVVPKGQRHSYEQYF	TGCAGCGTTGTACCTAAGGGGCAGAGACACTCCTACGAGCAGTACTTC
NA	NA	TRBV7-9	TRBJ2-3	CASSFGQYASTDTQYF	TGTGCCAGCAGCTTCGGACAGTACGCTAGCACAGATACGCAGTATTTT
NA	NA	TRBV6-5	TRBJ2-5	CASSYSGRETQYF	TGTGCCAGCAGTTACTCCGGCAGGGAGACCCAGTACTTC
TRBD1	NA	TRBV10-2	TRBJ1-5	CASSEGQGNQPQHF	TGCGCCAGCAGTGAGGGACAGGGGAATCAGCCCCAGCATTTT
NA	NA	TRBV4-3	TRBJ1-2	CASSQDSGTIYGYTF	TGCGCCAGCAGCCAAGACTCAGGGACCATCTATGGCTACACCTTC
TRBD1	NA	TRBV5-4	TRBJ2-1	CASWDSESYNEQFF	TGTGCCAGCTGGGACAGTGAATCCTACAATGAGCAGTTCTTC
TRBD1	NA	TRBV9	TRBJ2-7	CASSVEGTGVREQYF	TGTGCCAGCAGCGTAGAGGGGACAGGGGTGAGGGAGCAGTACTTC
NA	few	TRBV7-9	TRBJ1-1	CASSLAVTGLDTEAFF	TGTGCCAGCAGCTTAGCCGTAACAGGGCTGGACACTGAAGCTTTCTTT
TRBD2	NA	TRBV4-2	TRBJ2-7	CASSQGMAGGSEQYF	TGTGCCAGCAGCCAAGGGATGGCGGGAGGGAGCGAGCAGTACTTC
TRBD1	NA	TRBV27	TRBJ2-3	CASSLPGQGSDTQYF	TGTGCCAGCAGTTTACCCGGACAGGGTTCAGATACGCAGTATTTT
TRBD2	once	TRBV7-7	TRBJ2-5	CASSPRLAGVRETQYF	TGTGCCAGCAGCCCGAGACTAGCGGGAGTTAGGGAGACCCAGTACTTC
TRBD2	NA	TRBV5-5	TRBJ2-1	CASSLGPSGYNEQFF	TGTGCCAGCAGCTTGGGGCCTAGCGGATACAATGAGCAGTTCTTC
TRBD1	once	TRBV6-1	TRBJ2-7	CASSEPGQSSYEQYF	TGTGCCAGCAGTGAACCGGGACAGTCATCCTACGAGCAGTACTTC
NA	NA	TRBV14	TRBJ2-7	CASSSLHHLVYEQYF	TGTGCCAGCAGCTCCCTCCACCACCTCGTCTACGAGCAGTACTTC
TRBD1	NA	TRBV5-6	TRBJ2-7	CASGQGYEQYF	TGTGCCAGTGGACAGGGCTACGAGCAGTACTTC